One and the same sample provided the 21 T cell receptor beta chains below, sequenced in a study of blood T cell repertoires in COVID-19. Method: immunoSEQ multiplex PCR; TCRdb's copy keeps in-frame clones and lacks some. The table has about 400,000 clones, about 90% seen once; the top ten hold about 2.7%. What was sequenced was PBMCs or T cells enriched from blood (not recorded which). The receptor source for this set is a woman aged 25 to 39 who had recovered from COVID-19.

The rearrangement links TRBV11-2 to TRBJ1-1; 7 bases agree with TRBD1. Trimming took 1 base from V and 4 from J; bases not matched to a gene: 6. Per germline, CDR1 SGHAT and CDR2 FQNNGV. The CDR3 runs 15 residues. Here the CDR3 DNA reads TGTGCCAGCAGCTTAGGGGAAGCAGGGGGCACTGAAGCTTTCTTT. Its protein product is CASSLGEAGGTEAFF.

The chain employs TRBV27 and TRBJ1-5, with D maybe TRBD1 (6 bases). The germline V gene has CDR1 MNHEY and CDR2 SMNVEV (reference sequence). The CDR3 is 13 amino acids. With 4 bases removed from V and 5 bases from J, the gap between germline ends came to 9 bases. CDR3 sequence (DNA): TGTGCCAGCAGTTACAGGGAGCATCAGCCCCAGCATTTT. Protein sequence: CASSYREHQPQHF.

The chain recombines TRBV28 with TRBJ1-3, with unresolved D. With 2 bases removed from V and 8 bases from J, the gap between germline ends came to 4 bases. Germline V CDR1 and CDR2: MDHEN, SYDVKM. CDR3 length: 11 amino acids. The CDR3 coding sequence is TGTGCCAGCAGTTTACGGTACACCATATATTTT. This translates into CASSLRYTIYF.

This clone was observed a single time. The chain is built from TRBV10-2 and TRBJ2-3; 7 bases fit TRBD1. J was trimmed by 0 bases and V by 8 bases; bases with no gene match: 8. CDR1 is WSHSY and CDR2 is SAAADI in the germline V gene. This CDR3 comprises 15 residues. In DNA form, the CDR3 reads TGCGCCAGCTCCCCCACAGGGGTGAGCACAGATACGCAGTATTTT. Translation: CASSPTGVSTDTQYF.

For this clone: Sequence at one end of the junction differs from germline and may be a read error. As DNA, the CDR3 is TGTGCCAGCAGCCAGGAACAGGCTCCCAATAACTTC. Translation gives CASSQEQAPNNF. V gene TRBV2 combines with J gene TRBJ2-5, with a possible D match to TRBD1 (5 bases). The germline CDR1 and CDR2 sequences are SNHLY and FYNNEI. This CDR3 is 12 amino acids long.

V usage is TRBV18 and J usage is TRBJ1-1, with D unresolved. The CDR3 runs to 14 residues. Germline CDR1 is KGHSH and CDR2 is LQKENI. Trimming cost V 2 bases and J 3 bases, with 10 bases left between them. The CDR3 loop reads CASSPVEGHTEAFF. The CDR3 DNA reads as TGTGCCAGCTCACCAGTGGAGGGCCACACTGAAGCTTTCTTT.

The rearrangement links TRBV19 to TRBJ1-2; D remains ambiguous. Trimming took off 5 bases at V and 3 bases at J, with 10 bases between the two ends. CDR1 and CDR2 (germline): LNHDA, SQIVND (reference sequence). This CDR3 region has 13 residues. The CDR3 here is CASSFRVDYGYTF. The CDR3 DNA sequence: TGTGCCAGTAGTTTCCGGGTGGACTATGGCTACACCTTC.

The rearrangement uses TRBV18 and TRBJ2-4; 12 nucleotides agree with TRBD2. The CDR3 covers 17 residues. Germline V CDR1 and CDR2: KGHSH, LQKENI. V shed 0 bases, J shed 0 bases, and the junction held 0 bases outside the gene matches. The chain's CDR3 is CASSPPGLAGAKNIQYF. The CDR3 nucleotides are TGTGCCAGCTCACCACCGGGACTAGCGGGAGCCAAAAACATTCAGTACTTC.

The chain joins TRBV12-3 or TRBV12-4 to TRBJ1-2; a possible D gene is TRBD1 (5 bases). The CDR3 is 13 residues long. With 8 bases removed from V and 7 bases from J, the gap between germline ends came to 17 bases. The chain's CDR3 is CASGYQGRPGYTF. For the CDR3, the DNA is TGTGCCAGCGGCTACCAGGGTAGACCTGGCTACACCTTC.

Here the CDR3 reads CATSGPSRGYGYTF. The CDR3 DNA reads TGTGCCACCAGTGGCCCCTCCAGGGGCTATGGCTACACCTTC. The chain links TRBV24-1 to TRBJ1-2; the D gene is possibly TRBD1 (6 bases). The ends were cut back, 5 bases at V and 4 bases at J, with 13 bases in the middle. CDR1 and CDR2 from the germline V gene are KGHDR and SFDVKD. CDR3 size: 14 residues.

V gene TRBV4-1 combines with J gene TRBJ2-5, with a weak D call TRBD2 (5 bases). This CDR3 comprises 15 residues. Trimming left V 3 bases short and J 5 bases short, with 16 bases between. Germline assignment: CDR1 MGHRA and CDR2 YSYEKL. As DNA, the CDR3 is TGCGCCAGCAGCCAGACGACGGAGCGGATCGAGACCCAGTACTTC. It encodes CASSQTTERIETQYF.

The V gene is TRBV2, the J gene TRBJ2-7, with a possible D match to TRBD1 (5 bases). V lost 11 bases to trimming and J lost 6 bases, with 29 bases between them. Germline-derived CDR1 and CDR2 are SNHLY and FYNNEI. The length of the CDR3 is 16 residues. The CDR3 spells CASTPPTDSRSIEQYF. CDR3 DNA sequence: TGTGCCTCCACCCCCCCAACAGACAGTCGGTCCATCGAGCAGTACTTC.

The DNA of the CDR3 is TGTGCCAGTAGTATAAGCATCGGGGGAACTGAAGCTTTCTTT. It codes for CASSISIGGTEAFF. The rearrangement uses TRBV19 and TRBJ1-1; weak D call: TRBD1 (5 bases). Trimming pared 2 bases from V and 5 bases from J, leaving 12 bases between. This CDR3 spans 14 amino acids. Germline values: CDR1 LNHDA, CDR2 SQIVND (reference sequence).

This clone was counted once. V is TRBV19 and J is TRBJ2-5, with no clear D. There are 10 residues in the CDR3. From germline, CDR1 is LNHDA and CDR2 SQIVND (reference sequence). V gave up 8 bases and J gave up 9 bases, with 10 bases separating them. The CDR3: CASPGVAQYF. The DNA for the CDR3 is TGTGCCAGTCCCGGAGTGGCCCAGTACTTC.

This clone appeared a few times. This chain joins TRBV7-9 and TRBJ2-1; D call uncertain. CDR3 length: 12 residues. The germline V and J ends were trimmed by 4 bases and 7 bases, with 8 bases remaining between them. CDR1 is SEHNR, CDR2 FQNEAQ, per germline (reference sequence). In nucleotides, the CDR3 is TGTGCCAGCAGCTCCGACTTTAATGAGCAGTTCTTC. Translated: CASSSDFNEQFF.

This chain links TRBV13 with TRBJ2-1; weak D call: TRBD2 (6 bases). CDR1 and CDR2 (germline): PRHDT, FYEKMQ (reference sequence). The CDR3 has 14 residues. V was cut by 3 bases and J by 2 bases, with 8 bases left in between. Here the CDR3 reads CASSFLATYNEQFF. Here the CDR3 DNA reads TGTGCCAGCAGCTTTCTAGCGACCTACAATGAGCAGTTCTTC.

The chain has TRBV11-3 and TRBJ2-7; 8 positions agree with TRBD2. The germline gives CDR1 SGHNT, CDR2 YENEEA. The CDR3 totals 13 residues. J lost 7 bases, V lost 5 bases, and 7 bases had no gene match. The CDR3 protein is CASSPIAGLEQYF. CDR3 in DNA: TGTGCCAGCAGCCCAATAGCGGGACTTGAGCAGTACTTC.

The CDR3 is CASSPGVVLSNEQFF. As DNA, the CDR3 is TGCGCCAGCAGCCCAGGGGTCGTTTTGAGCAATGAGCAGTTCTTC. The chain is built from TRBV10-1 and TRBJ2-1; tentative D call: TRBD1 (6 bases). Trimming pared 6 bases from V and 6 bases from J, leaving 18 bases between. The CDR3 runs to 15 residues. The germline V gene has CDR1 WNHNN and CDR2 SYGVQD (reference sequence).

The chain combines TRBV20-1 with TRBJ2-7, with 7 bases aligning to TRBD2. The CDR3 sequence is 13 residues long. Germline values: CDR1 DFQATT, CDR2 SNEGSKA (reference sequence). Losses at the gene ends were 3 bases for V and 3 bases for J; bases not matched to a gene: 5. CDR3 in amino acids: CSASGGGSYEQYF. The CDR3 coding sequence is TGCAGTGCTAGTGGTGGCGGGAGCTACGAGCAGTACTTC.

The rearrangement joins TRBV27 to TRBJ1-2, with a weak D call TRBD1 (6 bases). This CDR3 comprises 15 residues. V lost 5 bases to trimming and J lost 2 bases, with 15 bases between them. Germline assignment: CDR1 MNHEY and CDR2 SMNVEV (reference sequence). CDR3 amino acids: CASSIAYTGNYGYTF. In nucleotides, the CDR3 is TGTGCCAGCAGTATCGCTTACACAGGGAACTATGGCTACACCTTC.

The chain couples TRBV2 to TRBJ1-5; possibly TRBD1 for D (6 bases). V lost 6 bases and J 0 bases, leaving 9 bases between the germline ends. CDR3 length: 14 residues. Germline V gene data show CDR1 as SNHLY and CDR2 as FYNNEI. CDR3 sequence: CASSPGDSNQPQHF. In nucleotides, the CDR3 is TGTGCCAGCAGCCCAGGGGATAGCAATCAGCCCCAGCATTTT.